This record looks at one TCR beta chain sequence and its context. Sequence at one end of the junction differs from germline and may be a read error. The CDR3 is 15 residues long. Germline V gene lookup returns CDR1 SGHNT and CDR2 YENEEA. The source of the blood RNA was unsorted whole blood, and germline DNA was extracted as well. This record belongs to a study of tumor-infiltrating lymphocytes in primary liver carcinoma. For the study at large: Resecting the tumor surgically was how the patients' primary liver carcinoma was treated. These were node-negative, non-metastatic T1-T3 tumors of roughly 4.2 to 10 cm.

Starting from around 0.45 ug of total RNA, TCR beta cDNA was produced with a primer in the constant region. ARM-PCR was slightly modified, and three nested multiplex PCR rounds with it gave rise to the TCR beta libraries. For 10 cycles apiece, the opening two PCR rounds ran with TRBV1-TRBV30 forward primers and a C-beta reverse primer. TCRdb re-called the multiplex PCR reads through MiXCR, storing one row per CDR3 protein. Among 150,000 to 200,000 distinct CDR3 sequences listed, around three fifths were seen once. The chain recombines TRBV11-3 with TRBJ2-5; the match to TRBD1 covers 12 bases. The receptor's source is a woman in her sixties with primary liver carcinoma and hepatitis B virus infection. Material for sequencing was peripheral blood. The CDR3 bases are TGTGCCAGCAACCCCGGGACAGGGGGCATGGAGACCCGGTACTTC. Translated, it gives CASNPGTGGMETRYF.